This T cell receptor beta chain is from a study of blood T cell repertoires in COVID-19. The overall study: COVID-19 samples collected from the United States, Italy and Spain covered acute and convalescent phases. PBMCs, B-cell-depleted T cells, or T cells provided the cDNA or gDNA that made up the material.

Study processing details: Counts of nucleated cells, estimated from reference gene primer amplification, were obtained. Sequenced by immunoSEQ multiplex PCR; TCRdb stores in-frame clones only, minus some. D and trimming come from the DNA, and the V and J calls and clone size come from that table. In the table there are 120,000 to 150,000 clones, about 82% of which are singletons. The CDR3 covers 14 residues. The V end lost 2 bases, the J end lost 6 bases, and 8 bases lay between the germline ends. Germline V gene lookup returns CDR1 MNHNY and CDR2 SVGAGI (reference sequence). Sequenced: peripheral blood. The rearrangement uses TRBV6-6 and TRBJ1-6, with D hard to call. The sequence was obtained from a woman between 55 and 75 years old with acute or convalescent COVID-19. This chain's CDR3 is CASSYRGFNSPLHF. The CDR3 DNA sequence: TGTGCCAGCAGTTACCGAGGTTTTAATTCACCCCTCCACTTT.